This TCR beta chain was found in a study of T cell responses to AZD1222 COVID-19 vaccine. Samples with a second dose at about 4 or about 12 weeks were pooled together. The table came from immunoSEQ multiplex PCR; TCRdb's copy has only in-frame clones and leaves some out. The data hold over 100,000 clones, with about nine tenths observed a single time. The V end was cut by 7 bases, the J end by 1 base, with 14 bases between. CDR1 and CDR2 (germline): LNHDA, SQIVND (reference sequence). CDR3 size: 16 residues. About this clone: What it recognizes is unknown.

General study points: Spike-wide vaccine-associated CD4 TCRs dominated at 160-218 and 743-854. Females outnumbered males among donors, who were mostly white British; clonal diversity was possibly underestimated.

The sequencing used peripheral blood, collected 28 days after the second AZD1222 dose. J is TRBJ1-6 and V is TRBV19; D might be TRBD1 (5 bases). This clonotype originated in an adult who received the AZD1222 COVID-19 vaccine. CDR3 sequence reads: CASTKVGGSYNSPLHF. Here the CDR3 DNA reads TGTGCCAGTACCAAGGTGGGGGGTTCCTATAATTCACCCCTCCACTTT.